What follows are 8 T cell receptor beta chains derived from one specimen sequenced in a study of cytomegalovirus exposure and HLA in healthy donors. The PCR ran on 60 Vbeta and 13 Jbeta primers. The repertoire was sequenced with immunoSEQ multiplex PCR; TCRdb's copy has only in-frame clones and lacks some. The profile covers around 130,000 clones, with about 74% appearing a single time and roughly 6% taken by the ten largest. Sequencing used PBMCs. The origin of the receptors is a woman aged 50 to 60 in good health and CMV-seropositive.

This clone has a single count. The chain employs TRBV5-6 and TRBJ2-3; TRBD2 aligns across 9 bases. V was clipped by 1 base and J by 6 bases; unmatched bases: 9. CDR1 is SGHDT, CDR2 YYEEEE, per germline. The CDR3 has 16 amino acids. The CDR3 DNA is TGTGCCAGCAGCTTGTTCCAGCGGGGGGCCGGGGATACGCAGTATTTT. It specifies CASSLFQRGAGDTQYF.

The V call is TRBV19, the J call TRBJ1-2, with no clear D. With 0 bases removed from V and 7 bases from J, the gap between germline ends came to 9 bases. The length of the CDR3 is 13 residues. Per germline, CDR1 LNHDA and CDR2 SQIVND (reference sequence). The CDR3 spells CASSIDQGGGYTF. DNA of the CDR3: TGTGCCAGTAGTATAGATCAAGGCGGTGGCTACACCTTC.

V is TRBV9 and J is TRBJ1-1, with D possibly matching TRBD1 (6 bases). In germline, CDR1 is SGDLS, CDR2 YYNGEE. This CDR3 has 15 residues. Between the trimmed V and J ends, which lost 4 bases and 9 bases, there was a span of 22 bases. The CDR3 DNA is TGTGCCAGCAGCCCGGGCGTTTTAGGGGGTGGTCAAGCTTTCTTT. Its protein product is CASSPGVLGGGQAFF.

V usage is TRBV19 and J usage is TRBJ2-2; 9 bases align to TRBD2. Trimming took 5 bases from V and 7 from J; bases not matched to a gene: 11. Germline V gene data show CDR1 as LNHDA and CDR2 as SQIVND (reference sequence). The CDR3 has 16 amino acids. The CDR3 nucleotides read TGTGCCAGTAGTCTCGCCAGCGGGGGGCGCAGCGGGGAGCTGTTTTTT. As protein: CASSLASGGRSGELFF.

This clone was detected a few times. The chain employs TRBV6-5 and TRBJ2-2; D is undetermined. The CDR3 consists of 14 residues. V was clipped by 6 bases and J by 3 bases, with 11 bases between them. Germline CDR1 reads MNHEY; CDR2 reads SVGAGI. The CDR3 region is CASSLTQYTGELFF. CDR3 bases: TGTGCCAGCAGCCTGACACAATACACCGGGGAGCTGTTTTTT.

The genes are TRBV11-3 and TRBJ2-5, with a tentative D call TRBD2 (7 bases). The V and J ends lost 1 base and 4 bases respectively, with 10 bases between them. Per the germline V gene, CDR1 is SGHNT and CDR2 is YENEEA. CDR3 size: 14 residues. Written as DNA, the CDR3 is TGTGCCAGCAGCTTAGCGGCGGGGGCAGAGACCCAGTACTTC. This encodes CASSLAAGAETQYF.

This chain joins TRBV6-1 and TRBJ1-5, with TRBD1 as a possible D gene (5 bases). Germline lookup yields CDR1 MNHNS and CDR2 SASEGT. The CDR3 covers 13 residues. Trimming took 6 bases from V and 0 from J, leaving 6 bases between them. The DNA for the CDR3 is TGTGCCAGCAGGACAGATAGCAATCAGCCCCAGCATTTT. This sequence encodes CASRTDSNQPQHF.

This chain joins TRBV7-9 and TRBJ2-3; TRBD2 aligns across 8 bases. Trimming at V came to 5 bases and at J to 3 bases, leaving 1 base not matched to a gene. Germline CDR1 and CDR2: SEHNR and FQNEAQ (reference sequence). This CDR3 has 13 amino acids. CDR3 loop: CASSRGGTDTQYF. CDR3 DNA sequence: TGTGCCAGCAGCCGGGGGGGTACAGATACGCAGTATTTT. The whole variable domain, remainder taken from reference TRBV7-9 and TRBJ2-3, is DTGVSQNPRHKITKRGQNVTFRCDPISEHNRLYWYRQTLGQGPEFLTYFQNEAQLEKSRLLSDRFSAERPKGSFSTLEIQRTEQGDSAMYLCASSRGGTDTQYFGPGTRLTVL.